A selection of T cell receptor beta chains follows, all from one sample in a study of a mutant IDH1 vaccine in newly diagnosed glioma. The antigens these receptors bind are not known. The repertoire was sequenced with immunoSEQ multiplex PCR; TCRdb's copy has only in-frame clones and lacks some. This sample has about 83,000 clones, with about 91% found just once. This specimen consisted of PBMCs, obtained from a glioma patient whose treatment included an IDH1 peptide vaccine. These receptors all come from a woman aged 45-65 years with glioma. CDR3s include the opening cysteine and the closing phenylalanine or tryptophan. A D gene is named only where the DNA matches it firmly. Not all rows give a size; the values are once, few, many and, for expanded clones, a class.

clone size	V gene	D gene	J gene	CDR3 protein	CDR3 DNA
NA	TRBV28	TRBD1	TRBJ1-2	CASSPTSWTGTYGYTF	TGTGCCAGCAGTCCCACCTCCTGGACAGGAACGTATGGCTACACCTTC
NA	TRBV28	TRBD1	TRBJ1-1	CASSFIGTGDTEAFF	TGTGCCAGCAGTTTCATTGGGACAGGGGACACTGAAGCTTTCTTT
NA	TRBV30	NA	TRBJ2-2	CAWSTYTGELFF	TGTGCCTGGAGTACTTACACCGGGGAGCTGTTTTTT
NA	TRBV25-1	NA	TRBJ1-1	CASSQTGRLANTEAFF	TGTGCCAGCAGTCAGACTGGCCGGTTAGCGAACACTGAAGCTTTCTTT
NA	TRBV2	NA	TRBJ1-1	CASRDYRVDAFF	TGTGCCAGCAGGGACTACAGGGTCGACGCTTTCTTT
NA	TRBV9	NA	TRBJ2-7	CASSAGITSYEQYF	TGTGCCAGCAGCGCGGGGATTACTAGCTACGAGCAGTACTTC
NA	TRBV30	TRBD1	TRBJ1-2	CAGKGQGPYGYTF	TGTGCCGGGAAGGGACAGGGGCCTTATGGCTACACCTTC
once	TRBV2	NA	TRBJ2-3	CASSERVDQALRYTQYF	TGTGCCAGCAGTGAACGGGTCGATCAGGCACTCAGATATACGCAGTATTTT
NA	TRBV27	TRBD2	TRBJ2-7	CASSLSGGRVDEQYF	TGTGCCAGCAGTTTATCGGGCGGGAGGGTTGACGAGCAGTACTTC
few	TRBV14	NA	TRBJ1-3	CASSQVVGNTIYF	TGTGCCAGCAGCCAAGTAGTTGGAAACACCATATATTTT
NA	TRBV28	NA	TRBJ2-5	CASRIRGQHPPEETQYF	TGTGCCAGCAGGATCCGGGGCCAACATCCCCCAGAAGAGACCCAGTACTTC
once	TRBV20-1	NA	TRBJ2-7	CSVDIGYEQYF	TGCAGTGTGGACATTGGATACGAGCAGTACTTC
NA	TRBV28	NA	TRBJ1-2	CASSSFREGHGYTF	TGTGCCAGCAGCTCTTTTAGGGAGGGCCATGGCTACACCTTC
NA	TRBV10-3	TRBD1	TRBJ2-5	CAISESRQGQGRETQYF	TGTGCCATCAGTGAGTCGAGACAGGGACAGGGAAGAGAGACCCAGTACTTC
NA	TRBV12-2	NA	TRBJ1-1	CASPHPDRGSNTEAFF	TGTGCAAGTCCCCATCCCGACAGGGGATCTAACACTGAAGCTTTCTTT
NA	TRBV10-3	TRBD1	TRBJ2-6	CAISVKDRVSGANVLTF	TGTGCCATCAGTGTCAAGGACAGGGTCTCTGGGGCCAACGTCCTGACTTTC
NA	TRBV28	NA	TRBJ1-2	CASKGPANYGYTF	TGTGCCAGCAAGGGCCCAGCTAACTATGGCTACACCTTC
NA	TRBV5-3	TRBD1	TRBJ2-3	CARSTDLQGQPPFSTDTQYF	TGTGCCAGAAGCACGGATTTACAGGGGCAGCCGCCGTTTAGCACAGATACGCAGTATTTT
NA	TRBV10-3	TRBD2	TRBJ2-1	CAIRPGLAYNEQFF	TGTGCCATCAGACCGGGACTAGCCTACAATGAGCAGTTCTTC
NA	TRBV30	NA	TRBJ1-5	CAWSVWGLGQPQHF	TGTGCCTGGAGTGTATGGGGGTTGGGGCAGCCCCAGCATTTT
NA	TRBV6-1	NA	TRBJ1-2	CASFLFGENYGYTF	TGTGCCAGCTTTCTGTTCGGCGAAAACTATGGCTACACCTTC
NA	TRBV4-1	NA	TRBJ2-7	CASSPVDRTYEQYF	TGCGCCAGCAGCCCCGTGGACAGAACCTACGAGCAGTACTTC
NA	TRBV7-8	NA	TRBJ1-5	CASSLFQGESNQPQHF	TGTGCCAGCAGCTTATTCCAGGGTGAGAGCAATCAGCCCCAGCATTTT
NA	TRBV28	NA	TRBJ2-7	CASSLSRVTNTNEQYF	TGTGCCAGCAGTTTATCACGGGTCACCAATACTAACGAGCAGTACTTC
once	TRBV7-2	TRBD1	TRBJ2-2	CASLFQGAIGELFF	TGTGCCAGTCTATTCCAGGGGGCAATCGGGGAGCTGTTTTTT
NA	TRBV30	NA	TRBJ1-4	CAWTWGEKLFF	TGTGCCTGGACTTGGGGTGAAAAACTGTTTTTT
NA	TRBV7-9	NA	TRBJ1-2	CASSPDGNYGYTF	TGTGCCAGCAGCCCCGACGGTAACTATGGCTACACCTTC
NA	TRBV10-3	TRBD1	TRBJ2-7	CAISVTGTGGSYEQYF	TGTGCCATCAGTGTTACGGGGACAGGGGGCTCCTACGAGCAGTACTTC
NA	TRBV19	TRBD2	TRBJ2-1	CASSISGTRYNEQFF	TGTGCCAGTAGTATATCTGGGACTAGGTACAATGAGCAGTTCTTC
NA	TRBV7-3	NA	TRBJ1-1	CASSPVLGGTEAFF	TGTGCCAGCAGCCCCGTTTTGGGTGGTACTGAAGCTTTCTTT
NA	TRBV27	NA	TRBJ1-5	CASNPGGSNQPQHF	TGTGCCAGCAACCCAGGAGGAAGCAATCAGCCCCAGCATTTT
NA	TRBV11-2	NA	TRBJ2-3	CASSLSPEGSTDTQYF	TGTGCCAGCAGCTTATCACCGGAAGGTAGCACAGATACGCAGTATTTT
NA	TRBV5-4	TRBD2	TRBJ2-1	CASSLVAGDGNEQFF	TGTGCCAGCAGCTTGGTAGCGGGAGACGGCAATGAGCAGTTCTTC
NA	TRBV4-1	TRBD2	TRBJ2-7	CASSQDLAGSRGYF	TGCGCCAGCAGCCAAGATCTAGCGGGTTCCCGAGGGTACTTC
NA	TRBV6-1	NA	TRBJ1-1	CASTIGGANTEAFF	TGTGCCAGCACCATAGGAGGAGCCAACACTGAAGCTTTCTTT
NA	TRBV5-6	NA	TRBJ1-1	CASSFSATEAFF	TGTGCCAGCAGCTTTTCGGCCACTGAAGCTTTCTTT
NA	TRBV7-9	TRBD2	TRBJ2-1	CASSLVLAEYNEQFF	TGTGCCAGCAGCTTAGTACTAGCGGAGTACAATGAGCAGTTCTTC
NA	TRBV11-3	NA	TRBJ2-2	CASSLDGPGPKKGELFF	TGTGCCAGCAGCTTAGATGGACCGGGACCAAAAAAGGGGGAGCTGTTTTTT
NA	TRBV10-3	TRBD2	TRBJ2-3	CAISGASGSRYTDTQYF	TGTGCCATCAGTGGGGCTAGCGGGAGTCGTTACACAGATACGCAGTATTTT
NA	TRBV6-5	NA	TRBJ2-7	CASSYRAGSYEQYF	TGTGCCAGCAGTTACCGGGCTGGCTCCTACGAGCAGTACTTC
NA	TRBV5-5	NA	TRBJ1-5	CASSLKGDQPQHF	TGTGCCAGCAGCTTGAAGGGGGATCAGCCCCAGCATTTT
NA	TRBV28	TRBD1	TRBJ2-1	CASSFPRDRGYEQFF	TGTGCCAGCAGTTTCCCTCGGGACAGGGGGTATGAGCAGTTCTTC
NA	TRBV7-8	NA	TRBJ1-1	CASSLGPMASDTEAFF	TGTGCCAGCAGCTTAGGGCCCATGGCGAGTGACACTGAAGCTTTCTTT